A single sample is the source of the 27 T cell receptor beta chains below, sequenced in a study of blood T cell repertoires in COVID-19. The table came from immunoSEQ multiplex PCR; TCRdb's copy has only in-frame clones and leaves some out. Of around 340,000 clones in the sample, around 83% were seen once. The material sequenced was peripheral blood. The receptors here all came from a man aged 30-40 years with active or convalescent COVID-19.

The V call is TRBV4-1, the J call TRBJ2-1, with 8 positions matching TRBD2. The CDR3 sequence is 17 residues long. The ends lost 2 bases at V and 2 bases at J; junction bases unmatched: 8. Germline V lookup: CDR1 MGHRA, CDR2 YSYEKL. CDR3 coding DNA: TGCGCCAGCAGCCAAAGGGGCGGGGGGCCTACCTACAATGAGCAGTTCTTC. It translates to CASSQRGGGPTYNEQFF.

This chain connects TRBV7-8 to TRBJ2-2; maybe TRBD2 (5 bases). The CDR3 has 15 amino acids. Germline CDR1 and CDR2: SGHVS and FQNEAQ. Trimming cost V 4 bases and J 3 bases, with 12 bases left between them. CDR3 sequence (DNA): TGTGCCAGCAGCTCGGGATATCCTGACACCGGGGAGCTGTTTTTT. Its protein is CASSSGYPDTGELFF.

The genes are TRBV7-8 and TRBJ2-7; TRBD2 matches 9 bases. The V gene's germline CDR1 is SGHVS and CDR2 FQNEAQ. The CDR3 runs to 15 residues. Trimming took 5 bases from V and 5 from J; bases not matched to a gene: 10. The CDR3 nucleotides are TGTGCCAGCAGCCTCCCCCTAGCGGGATCTCACGAGCAGTACTTC. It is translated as CASSLPLAGSHEQYF.

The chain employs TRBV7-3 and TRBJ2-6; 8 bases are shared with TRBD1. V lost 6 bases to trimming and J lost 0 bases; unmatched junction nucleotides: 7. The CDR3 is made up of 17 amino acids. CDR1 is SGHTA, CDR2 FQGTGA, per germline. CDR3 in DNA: TGTGCCAGCAGTTTGGACAGGGACGACTCTGGGGCCAACGTCCTGACTTTC. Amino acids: CASSLDRDDSGANVLTF.

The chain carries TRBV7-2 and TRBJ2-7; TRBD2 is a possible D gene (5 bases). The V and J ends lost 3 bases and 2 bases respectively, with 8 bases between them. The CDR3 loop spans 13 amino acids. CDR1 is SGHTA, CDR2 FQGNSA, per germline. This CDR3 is CASSFLATYEQYF. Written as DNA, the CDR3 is TGTGCCAGCAGCTTTCTAGCAACCTACGAGCAGTACTTC.

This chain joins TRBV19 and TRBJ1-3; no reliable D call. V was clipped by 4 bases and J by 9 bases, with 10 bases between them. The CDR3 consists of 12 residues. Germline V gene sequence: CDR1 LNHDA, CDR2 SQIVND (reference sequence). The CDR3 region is CASSSYAGTIYF. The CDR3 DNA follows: TGTGCCAGTAGTAGTTATGCCGGCACCATATATTTT.

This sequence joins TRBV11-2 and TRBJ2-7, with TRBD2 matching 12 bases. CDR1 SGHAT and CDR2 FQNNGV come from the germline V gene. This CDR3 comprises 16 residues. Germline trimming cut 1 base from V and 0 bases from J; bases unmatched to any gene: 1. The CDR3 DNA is TGTGCCAGCAGCTTAGGACTAGCGGGGGTCTCCTACGAGCAGTACTTC. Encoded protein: CASSLGLAGVSYEQYF. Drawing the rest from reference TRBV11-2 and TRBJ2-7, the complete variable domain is EAGVAQSPRYKIIEKRQSVAFWCNPISGHATLYWYQQILGQGPKLLIQFQNNGVVDDSQLPKDRFSAERLKGVDSTLKIQPAKLEDSAVYLCASSLGLAGVSYEQYFGPGTRLTVT.

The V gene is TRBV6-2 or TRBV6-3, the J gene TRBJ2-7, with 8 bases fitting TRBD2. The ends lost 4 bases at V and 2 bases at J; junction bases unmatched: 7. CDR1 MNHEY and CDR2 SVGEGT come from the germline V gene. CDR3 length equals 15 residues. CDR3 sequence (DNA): TGTGCCAGCAGTTCCCCAGCGGGGGCCGCCTACGAGCAGTACTTC. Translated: CASSSPAGAAYEQYF.

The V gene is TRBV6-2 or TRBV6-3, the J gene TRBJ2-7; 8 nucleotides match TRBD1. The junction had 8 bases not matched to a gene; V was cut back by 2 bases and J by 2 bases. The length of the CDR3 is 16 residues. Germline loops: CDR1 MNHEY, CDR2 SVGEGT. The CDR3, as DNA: TGTGCCAGCAGTTACAACATGGGACAGGCCACCTACGAGCAGTACTTC. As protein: CASSYNMGQATYEQYF.

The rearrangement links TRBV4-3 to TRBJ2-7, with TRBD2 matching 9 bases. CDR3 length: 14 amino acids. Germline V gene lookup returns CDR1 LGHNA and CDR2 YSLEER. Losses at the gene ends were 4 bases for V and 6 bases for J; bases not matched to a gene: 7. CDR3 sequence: CASSPLGTSTEQYF. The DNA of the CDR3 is TGCGCCAGCAGCCCTCTTGGGACTAGCACCGAGCAGTACTTC.

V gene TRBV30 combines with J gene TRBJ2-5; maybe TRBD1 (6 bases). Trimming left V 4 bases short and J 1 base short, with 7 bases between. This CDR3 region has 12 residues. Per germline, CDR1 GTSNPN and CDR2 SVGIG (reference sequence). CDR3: CAWMGAQETQYF. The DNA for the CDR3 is TGTGCCTGGATGGGGGCCCAAGAGACCCAGTACTTC. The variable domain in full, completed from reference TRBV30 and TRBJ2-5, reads SQTIHQWPATLVQPVGSPLSLECTVEGTSNPNLYWYRQAAGRGLQLLFYSVGIGQISSEVPQNLSASRPQDRQFILSSKKLLLSDSGFYLCAWMGAQETQYFGPGTRLLVL.

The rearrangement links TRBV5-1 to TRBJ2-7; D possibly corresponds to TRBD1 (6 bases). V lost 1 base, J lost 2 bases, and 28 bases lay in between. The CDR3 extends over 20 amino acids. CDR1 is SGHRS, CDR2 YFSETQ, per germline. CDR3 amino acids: CASSLWDFGVRQRGTYEQYF. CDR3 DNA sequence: TGCGCCAGCAGCTTGTGGGATTTCGGGGTCCGACAAAGGGGGACCTACGAGCAGTACTTC.

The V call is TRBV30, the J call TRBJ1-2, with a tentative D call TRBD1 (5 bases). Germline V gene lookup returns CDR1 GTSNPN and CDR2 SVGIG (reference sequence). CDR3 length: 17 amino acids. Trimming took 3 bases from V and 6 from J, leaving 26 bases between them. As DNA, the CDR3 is TGTGCCTGGAGCCCCTATAAGGGGCCGGTCCTATGGAATGGCTACACCTTC. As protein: CAWSPYKGPVLWNGYTF.

The chain's CDR3 is CASSFEANYGYTF. CDR3 nucleotide sequence: TGTGCCAGCAGCTTCGAGGCTAACTATGGCTACACCTTC. This sequence joins TRBV5-4 and TRBJ1-2; no firm D call. The CDR3 spans 13 residues. The germline V gene has CDR1 SGHNT and CDR2 YYREEE (reference sequence). V shed 2 bases and J shed 0 bases, with 5 bases lying between them.

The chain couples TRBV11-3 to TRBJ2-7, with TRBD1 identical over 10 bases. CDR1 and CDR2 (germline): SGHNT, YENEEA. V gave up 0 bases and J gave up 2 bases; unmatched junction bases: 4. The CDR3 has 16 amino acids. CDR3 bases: TGTGCCAGCAGCTTAGAGCCGGGACAGGGGCCCTACGAGCAGTACTTC. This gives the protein CASSLEPGQGPYEQYF.

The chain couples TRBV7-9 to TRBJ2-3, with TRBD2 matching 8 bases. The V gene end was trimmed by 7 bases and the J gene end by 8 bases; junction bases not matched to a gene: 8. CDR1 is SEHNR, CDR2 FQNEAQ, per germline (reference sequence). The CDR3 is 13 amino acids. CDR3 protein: CASTPGGLGTQYF. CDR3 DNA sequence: TGTGCCAGCACCCCGGGGGGGCTGGGTACGCAGTATTTT.

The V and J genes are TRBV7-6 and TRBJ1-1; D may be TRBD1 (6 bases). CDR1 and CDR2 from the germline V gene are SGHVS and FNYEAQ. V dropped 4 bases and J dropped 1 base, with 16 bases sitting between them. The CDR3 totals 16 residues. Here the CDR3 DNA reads TGTGCCAGCAGCTCCCAACAGGGCGTTGGGAACACTGAAGCTTTCTTT. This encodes CASSSQQGVGNTEAFF.

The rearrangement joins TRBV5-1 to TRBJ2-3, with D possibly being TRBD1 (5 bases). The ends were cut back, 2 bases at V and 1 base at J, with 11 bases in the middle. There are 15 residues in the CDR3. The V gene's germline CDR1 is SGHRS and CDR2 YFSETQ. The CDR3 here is CASSFGAPGTDTQYF. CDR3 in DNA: TGCGCCAGCAGCTTTGGGGCCCCTGGCACAGATACGCAGTATTTT.

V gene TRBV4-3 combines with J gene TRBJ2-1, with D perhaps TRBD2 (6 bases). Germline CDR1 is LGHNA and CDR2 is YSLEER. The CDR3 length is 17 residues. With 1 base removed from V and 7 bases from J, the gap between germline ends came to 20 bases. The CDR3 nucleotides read TGCGCCAGCAGCCAAGGTAGCGGCAGGGTGGAGAGGAATGAGCAGTTCTTC. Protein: CASSQGSGRVERNEQFF.

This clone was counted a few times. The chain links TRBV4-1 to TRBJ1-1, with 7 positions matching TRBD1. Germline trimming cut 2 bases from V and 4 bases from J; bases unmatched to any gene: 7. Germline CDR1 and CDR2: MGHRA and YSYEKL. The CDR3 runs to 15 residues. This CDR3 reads CASSQKLYRGTEAFF. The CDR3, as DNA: TGCGCCAGCAGCCAAAAACTATACAGGGGCACTGAAGCTTTCTTT.

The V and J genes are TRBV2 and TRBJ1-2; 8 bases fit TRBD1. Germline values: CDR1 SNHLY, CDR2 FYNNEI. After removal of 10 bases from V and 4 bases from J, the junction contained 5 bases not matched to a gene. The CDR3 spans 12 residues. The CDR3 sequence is CAISRGLYGYTF. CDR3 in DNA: TGTGCCATCTCCAGGGGGCTCTATGGCTACACCTTC.

The CDR3 sequence: CASSPEHRGSEAFF. Written as DNA, the CDR3 is TGTGCCAGCAGCCCAGAACACCGGGGTTCTGAAGCTTTCTTT. The chain combines TRBV5-6 with TRBJ1-1, with D unclear. The CDR3 has 14 amino acids. Germline CDR1 reads SGHDT; CDR2 reads YYEEEE. V was pared by 4 bases and J by 6 bases, with 16 bases between.

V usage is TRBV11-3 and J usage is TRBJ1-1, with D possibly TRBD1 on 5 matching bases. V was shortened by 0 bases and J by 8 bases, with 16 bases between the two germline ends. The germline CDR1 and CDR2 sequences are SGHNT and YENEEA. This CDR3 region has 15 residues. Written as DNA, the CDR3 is TGTGCCAGCAGCTTAGAAGGGCAGGGAACTGGCGAAGCTTTCTTT. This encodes CASSLEGQGTGEAFF.

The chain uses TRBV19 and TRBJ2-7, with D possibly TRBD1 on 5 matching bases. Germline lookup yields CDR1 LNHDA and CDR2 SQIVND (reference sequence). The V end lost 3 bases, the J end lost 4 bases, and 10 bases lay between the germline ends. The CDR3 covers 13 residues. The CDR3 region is CASSIGAGYEQYF. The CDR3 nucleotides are TGTGCCAGTAGTATTGGGGCAGGATACGAGCAGTACTTC.

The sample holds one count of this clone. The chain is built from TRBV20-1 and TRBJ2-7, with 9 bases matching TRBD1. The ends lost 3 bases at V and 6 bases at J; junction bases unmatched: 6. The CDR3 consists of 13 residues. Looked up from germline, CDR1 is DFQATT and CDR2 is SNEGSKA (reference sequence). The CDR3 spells CSASGDRVTEQYF. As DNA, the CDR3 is TGCAGTGCTAGTGGGGACAGGGTAACCGAGCAGTACTTC.

The CDR3 is CASRAGNGGTEAFF. The CDR3 DNA reads TGCGCCAGCAGGGCCGGGAACGGCGGCACTGAAGCTTTCTTT. This chain links TRBV5-1 with TRBJ1-1, with D hard to call. The CDR3 length is 14 residues. Germline-derived CDR1 and CDR2 are SGHRS and YFSETQ. V was shortened by 5 bases and J by 4 bases, with 15 bases between the two germline ends.

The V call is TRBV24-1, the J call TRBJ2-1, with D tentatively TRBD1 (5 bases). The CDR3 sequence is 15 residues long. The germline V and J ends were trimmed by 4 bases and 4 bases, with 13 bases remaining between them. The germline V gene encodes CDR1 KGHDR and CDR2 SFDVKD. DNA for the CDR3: TGTGCCACCAGTGAGCCGACAGATAGTTACAATGAGCAGTTCTTC. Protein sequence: CATSEPTDSYNEQFF.